The clone carrying this T cell receptor (beta chain) was detected ten times or more. Its target is unknown. Germline-derived CDR1 and CDR2 are DFQATT and SNEGSKA (reference sequence). This CDR3 contains 11 residues. Between the trimmed V and J ends, which lost 4 bases and 1 base, there was a span of 4 bases. The sample originates from a study of T cell repertoires in cytomegalovirus infection. About the study: Used in the study were CMV epitopes, some recently identified and HLA-C-restricted, others well-studied and HLA-B-restricted. Both CMV infection and a matching HLA type were indicated by public TCR beta signatures.

Overall study findings and caveats: CMV-specific HLA-C-restricted TCR beta clonotypes dominated the ex vivo response. Accumulated public TCR beta family frequency recognized individuals carrying CMV together with the relevant HLA.

TCRdb reanalysed the reads using MiXCR and keeps one entry per CDR3 protein. The sample shows 340,000 or so distinct CDR3 sequences, approximately 25% of them seen only once. The origin of this receptor is a human donor in good health (CMV status not recorded). Some clones in this sample may be carry-over from other donors' samples. The chain links TRBV20-1 to TRBJ1-1; D remains unclear. Sequences were derived from cultured PBMCs, sampled from culture after CMV antigen stimulation. CDR3 sequence reads: CSATGNTEAFF. CDR3 coding DNA: TGCAGTGCTACAGGGAACACTGAAGCTTTCTTT.